The T cell receptor beta chain described here comes from a study of blood T cell repertoires in COVID-19. About the study: T cells, B-cell-depleted T cells, or PBMCs supplied cDNA or gDNA.

Assay used: immunoSEQ multiplex PCR; TCRdb lists only in-frame clones, some missing. Among roughly 240,000 clones listed, approximately 86% were seen once. The V gene end was trimmed by 0 bases and the J gene end by 4 bases; junction bases not matched to a gene: 4. This CDR3 spans 14 amino acids. Germline V CDR1 and CDR2: SGDLS, YYNGEE. The rearrangement links TRBV9 to TRBJ2-7, with TRBD2 identical over 7 bases. Material for sequencing was peripheral blood. The clonotype comes from a woman aged 55-70 years who had recovered from COVID-19. CDR3 bases: TGTGCCAGCAGCGTAGAAGCGGGGACGTACGAGCAGTACTTC. Translation gives CASSVEAGTYEQYF.